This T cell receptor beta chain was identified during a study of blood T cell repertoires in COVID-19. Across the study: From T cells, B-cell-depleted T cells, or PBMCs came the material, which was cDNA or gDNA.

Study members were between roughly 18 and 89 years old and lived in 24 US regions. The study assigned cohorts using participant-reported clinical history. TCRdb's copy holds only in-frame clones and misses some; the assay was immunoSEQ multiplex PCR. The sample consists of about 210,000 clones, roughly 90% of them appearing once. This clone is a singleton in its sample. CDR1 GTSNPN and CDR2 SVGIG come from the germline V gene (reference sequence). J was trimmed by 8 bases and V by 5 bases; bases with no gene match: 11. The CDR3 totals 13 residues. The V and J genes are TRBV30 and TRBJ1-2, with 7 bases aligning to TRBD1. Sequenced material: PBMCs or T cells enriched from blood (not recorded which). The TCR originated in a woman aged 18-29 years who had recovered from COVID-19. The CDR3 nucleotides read TGTGCCTGGTCGATACTCGGGACAGACGGCTACACCTTC. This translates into CAWSILGTDGYTF.